These 15 T cell receptor beta chains were all obtained from the same sample, sequenced in a study of cytomegalovirus exposure and HLA in healthy donors. The PCR ran on 60 Vbeta and 13 Jbeta primers. Here immunoSEQ multiplex PCR was the method, and the copy in TCRdb shows in-frame clones only, minus some. The sample lists about 190,000 clones, roughly 81% occurring once. Source material: PBMCs. Receptors were obtained from a woman aged 25 to 39 in good health and CMV-seropositive.

The V call is TRBV11-1, the J call TRBJ2-1, with 7 bases that match TRBD2. Germline V gives CDR1 SGHAT, CDR2 FQDESV (reference sequence). The CDR3 covers 16 residues. The trim removed 4 bases at V and 1 base at J, leaving 7 bases unmatched. The CDR3 spells CASSYLADQSYNEQFF. CDR3 nucleotides: TGTGCCAGCAGCTATCTAGCGGACCAATCCTACAATGAGCAGTTCTTC.

CDR3 residues: CASSPGDTLYGYTF. CDR3 sequence (DNA): TGTGCCAGCAGTCCCGGGGACACACTTTATGGCTACACCTTC. The chain links TRBV6-5 to TRBJ1-2; possibly TRBD1 for D (6 bases). This CDR3 region has 14 residues. The V end lost 5 bases, the J end lost 5 bases, and 15 bases lay between the germline ends. Germline V gene sequence: CDR1 MNHEY, CDR2 SVGAGI.

CDR3 loop: CASSLSPGLAGGTSYNEQFF. The CDR3 DNA reads TGTGCCAGCAGCTTATCCCCTGGACTAGCGGGAGGTACATCCTACAATGAGCAGTTCTTC. V gene TRBV7-3 combines with J gene TRBJ2-1, with TRBD2 matching over 14 bases. V dropped 2 bases and J dropped 1; count of bases not matched to a gene: 10. The CDR3 length is 20 residues. Germline CDR1 is SGHTA and CDR2 is FQGTGA.

The chain couples TRBV19 to TRBJ1-4; D is uncertain. The CDR3 loop spans 15 amino acids. V was cut by 5 bases and J by 3 bases, with 13 bases left in between. Germline V lookup: CDR1 LNHDA, CDR2 SQIVND (reference sequence). The CDR3 loop is CASSPTGNANEKLFF. Here the CDR3 DNA reads TGTGCCAGTAGTCCAACGGGAAATGCTAATGAAAAACTGTTTTTT.

The V and J genes are TRBV28 and TRBJ2-6; D is possibly TRBD1 (6 bases). The V and J ends lost 5 bases and 4 bases respectively, with 12 bases between them. CDR1 is MDHEN, CDR2 SYDVKM, per germline. The CDR3 totals 15 residues. CDR3 nucleotide sequence: TGTGCCAGCAGTCCAGGGGCGAGAGGGGCCAACGTCCTGACTTTC. Its protein product is CASSPGARGANVLTF.

CDR3 loop: CASSVTAYGYTF. In DNA, the CDR3 is TGTGCCAGCAGTGTGACAGCCTATGGCTACACCTTC. J is TRBJ1-2 and V is TRBV2; the D gene is possibly TRBD1 (5 bases). There are 12 residues in the CDR3. Germline V gene sequence: CDR1 SNHLY, CDR2 FYNNEI. V was pared by 4 bases and J by 4 bases, with 7 bases between.

CDR3 sequence reads: CASSETKDRYNSPLHF. CDR3 bases: TGTGCCAGCAGTGAAACGAAGGACAGGTATAATTCACCCCTCCACTTT. The rearrangement joins TRBV2 to TRBJ1-6; the match to TRBD1 covers 7 bases. From germline, CDR1 is SNHLY and CDR2 FYNNEI. J gave up 4 bases and V 2 bases, and 5 bases lay outside the gene matches. The CDR3 length is 16 residues. The variable domain in full, with the rest retrieved from reference TRBV2 and TRBJ1-6, is EPEVTQTPSHQVTQMGQEVILRCVPISNHLYFYWYRQILGQKVEFLVSFYNNEISEKSEIFDDQFSVERPDGSNFTLKIRSTKLEDSAMYFCASSETKDRYNSPLHFGNGTRLTVT.

The rearrangement uses TRBV10-3 and TRBJ2-5; 12 bases align to TRBD2. There are 18 residues in the CDR3. Germline CDR1 reads ENHRY; CDR2 reads SYGVKD. V lost 6 bases and J lost 0; bases outside the gene matches: 11. DNA for the CDR3: TGTGCCATCAGCTCACCGGACACTAGCGGGGGGTACCAAGAGACCCAGTACTTC. This encodes CAISSPDTSGGYQETQYF.

The chain has TRBV4-3 and TRBJ2-3, with D hard to call. CDR1 is LGHNA and CDR2 is YSLEER in the germline V gene. Trimming stripped 0 bases from V and 2 bases from J, with 6 bases between. The CDR3 covers 14 residues. The CDR3 DNA reads as TGCGCCAGCAGCCAAGACTCCTACACAGATACGCAGTATTTT. Translation gives CASSQDSYTDTQYF.

The rearrangement links TRBV5-1 to TRBJ2-7, with D possibly TRBD2 on 5 matching bases. V was clipped by 0 bases and J by 7 bases, with 8 bases between them. The CDR3 is 12 amino acids. The germline CDR1 and CDR2 sequences are SGHRS and YFSETQ. CDR3 protein: CASSLGGWEQYF. As DNA, the CDR3 is TGCGCCAGCAGCTTGGGAGGGTGGGAGCAGTACTTC.

The chain uses TRBV6-6 and TRBJ1-2; D call uncertain. The CDR3 totals 13 residues. V was clipped by 7 bases and J by 5 bases, with 14 bases between them. Germline assignment: CDR1 MNHNY and CDR2 SVGAGI (reference sequence). This CDR3 reads CASMSVIIYGYTF. CDR3 in DNA: TGTGCCAGCATGTCGGTCATTATTTATGGCTACACCTTC.

This clone was picked up a small number of times. The genes are TRBV19 and TRBJ2-7; no reliable D call. The germline V and J ends were trimmed by 2 bases and 3 bases, with 11 bases remaining between them. The germline gives CDR1 LNHDA, CDR2 SQIVND (reference sequence). This CDR3 region has 14 residues. CDR3: CASSIRGSLYEQYF. DNA of the CDR3: TGTGCCAGTAGTATAAGAGGTTCCCTCTACGAGCAGTACTTC.

This sequence joins TRBV6-6 and TRBJ1-2; 8 bases fit TRBD1. The CDR3 extends over 14 amino acids. V was pared by 6 bases and J by 8 bases, with 11 bases of the junction left unmatched. From germline, CDR1 is MNHNY and CDR2 SVGAGI (reference sequence). CDR3 sequence (DNA): TGTGCCAGCAGGGAGGCAGGGGGCGAGAGCGGCTACACCTTC. Amino acid sequence: CASREAGGESGYTF.

This clone was counted only a few times. V is TRBV4-2 and J is TRBJ2-2; the D gene is possibly TRBD2 (5 bases). The CDR3 runs 16 residues. Trimming removed 0 bases from V and 0 bases from J, with 8 bases in between. CDR1 and CDR2 (germline): LGHNA, YNFKEQ. The CDR3 spells CASSQELLANTGELFF. CDR3 sequence (DNA): TGTGCCAGCAGCCAAGAACTACTAGCGAACACCGGGGAGCTGTTTTTT.

This clone came up a few times. The chain combines TRBV7-2 with TRBJ2-7; 8 nucleotides agree with TRBD2. V lost 4 bases and J lost 6; bases outside the gene matches: 5. Germline CDR1 reads SGHTA; CDR2 reads FQGNSA. This CDR3 has 13 amino acids. CDR3 DNA: TGTGCCAGCAGCTCCCGGACTAGCTTCGAGCAGTACTTC. It encodes CASSSRTSFEQYF.